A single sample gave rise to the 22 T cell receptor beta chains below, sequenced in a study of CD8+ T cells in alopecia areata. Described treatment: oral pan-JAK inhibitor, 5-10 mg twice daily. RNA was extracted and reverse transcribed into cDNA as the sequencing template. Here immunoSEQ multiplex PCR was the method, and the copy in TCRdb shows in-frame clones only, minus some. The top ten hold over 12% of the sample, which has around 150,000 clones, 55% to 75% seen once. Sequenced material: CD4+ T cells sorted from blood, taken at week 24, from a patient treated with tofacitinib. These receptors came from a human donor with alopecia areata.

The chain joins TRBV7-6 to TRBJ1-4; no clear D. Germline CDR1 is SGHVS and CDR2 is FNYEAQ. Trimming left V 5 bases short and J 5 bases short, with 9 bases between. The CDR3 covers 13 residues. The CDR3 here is CASSTNENEKLFF. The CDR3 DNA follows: TGTGCCAGCAGCACAAACGAGAATGAAAAACTGTTTTTT.

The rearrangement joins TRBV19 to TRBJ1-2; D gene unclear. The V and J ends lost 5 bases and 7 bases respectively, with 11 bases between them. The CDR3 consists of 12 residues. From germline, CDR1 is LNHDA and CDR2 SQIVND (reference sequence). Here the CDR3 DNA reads TGTGCCAGTAGTTCTCAGACTCGTGGCTACACCTTC. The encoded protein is CASSSQTRGYTF.

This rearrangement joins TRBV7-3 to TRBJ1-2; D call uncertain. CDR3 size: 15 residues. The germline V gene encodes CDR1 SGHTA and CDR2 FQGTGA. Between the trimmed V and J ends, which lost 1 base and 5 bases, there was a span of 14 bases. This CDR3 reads CASSLSRTVAYGYTF. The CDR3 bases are TGTGCCAGCAGCTTAAGTCGGACCGTCGCTTATGGCTACACCTTC.

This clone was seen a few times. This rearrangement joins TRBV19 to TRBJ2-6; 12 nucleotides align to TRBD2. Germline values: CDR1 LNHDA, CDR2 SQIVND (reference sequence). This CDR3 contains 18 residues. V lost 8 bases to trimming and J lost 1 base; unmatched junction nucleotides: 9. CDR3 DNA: TGTGCCAGTGTGACTAGCGGGGGACAGATATCTGGGGCCAACGTCCTGACTTTC. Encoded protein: CASVTSGGQISGANVLTF. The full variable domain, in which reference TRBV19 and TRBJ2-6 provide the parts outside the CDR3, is DGGITQSPKYLFRKEGQNVTLSCEQNLNHDAMYWYRQDPGQGLRLIYYSQIVNDFQKGDIAEGYSVSREKKESFPLTVTSAQKNPTAFYLCASVTSGGQISGANVLTFGAGSRLTVL.

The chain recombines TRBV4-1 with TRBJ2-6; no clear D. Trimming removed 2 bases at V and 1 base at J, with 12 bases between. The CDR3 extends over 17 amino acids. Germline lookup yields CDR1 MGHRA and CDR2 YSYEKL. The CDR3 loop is CASSQPLLASGANVLTF. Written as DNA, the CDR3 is TGCGCCAGCAGCCAACCCCTTCTTGCGTCTGGGGCCAACGTCCTGACTTTC.

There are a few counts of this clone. CDR3 loop: CASSYAGLGQDTEAFF. The CDR3 nucleotides read TGTGCCAGCAGTTATGCGGGTCTGGGTCAGGACACTGAAGCTTTCTTT. V gene TRBV6-5 combines with J gene TRBJ1-1; D unresolved. This CDR3 has 16 residues. The germline V and J ends were trimmed by 3 bases and 3 bases, with 17 bases remaining between them. Germline CDR1 and CDR2: MNHEY and SVGAGI.

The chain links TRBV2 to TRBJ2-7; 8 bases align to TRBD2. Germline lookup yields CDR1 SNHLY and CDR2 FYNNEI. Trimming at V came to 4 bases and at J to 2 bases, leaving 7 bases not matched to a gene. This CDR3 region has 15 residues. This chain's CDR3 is CASSGAGGLTYEQYF. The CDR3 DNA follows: TGTGCCAGCAGTGGGGCGGGGGGCCTCACCTACGAGCAGTACTTC. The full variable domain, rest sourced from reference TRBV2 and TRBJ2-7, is EPEVTQTPSHQVTQMGQEVILRCVPISNHLYFYWYRQILGQKVEFLVSFYNNEISEKSEIFDDQFSVERPDGSNFTLKIRSTKLEDSAMYFCASSGAGGLTYEQYFGPGTRLTVT.

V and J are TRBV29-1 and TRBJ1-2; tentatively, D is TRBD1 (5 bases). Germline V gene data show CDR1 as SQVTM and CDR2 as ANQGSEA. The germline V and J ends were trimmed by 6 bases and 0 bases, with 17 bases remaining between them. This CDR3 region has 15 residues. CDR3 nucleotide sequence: TGCAGCGTGGGTCCTCGACAGACCGCTAACTATGGCTACACCTTC. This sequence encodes CSVGPRQTANYGYTF.

The CDR3 is CAISDSVPQYF. CDR3 in DNA: TGTGCCATCAGTGATTCGGTCCCCCAGTACTTC. V gene TRBV10-3 combines with J gene TRBJ2-5, with D unresolved. Trimming removed 3 bases at V and 9 bases at J, with 8 bases between. The CDR3 is made up of 11 amino acids. Germline CDR1 ENHRY, CDR2 SYGVKD.

Here the CDR3 reads CASSPAAGSQYEQYF. The CDR3 DNA reads as TGTGCCAGCTCACCGGCGGCAGGGAGTCAGTACGAGCAGTACTTC. The chain joins TRBV18 to TRBJ2-7, with D perhaps given as TRBD1 or TRBD2 (5 bases each). CDR3 length: 15 amino acids. CDR1 is KGHSH and CDR2 is LQKENI in the germline V gene. Trimming pared 3 bases from V and 4 bases from J, leaving 16 bases between.

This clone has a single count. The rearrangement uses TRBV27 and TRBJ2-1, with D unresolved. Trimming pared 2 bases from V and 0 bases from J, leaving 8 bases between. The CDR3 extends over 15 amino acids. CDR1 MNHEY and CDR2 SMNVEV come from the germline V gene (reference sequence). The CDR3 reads CASSLDSSSYNEQFF. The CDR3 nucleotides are TGTGCCAGCAGTTTAGACTCGAGCTCCTACAATGAGCAGTTCTTC.

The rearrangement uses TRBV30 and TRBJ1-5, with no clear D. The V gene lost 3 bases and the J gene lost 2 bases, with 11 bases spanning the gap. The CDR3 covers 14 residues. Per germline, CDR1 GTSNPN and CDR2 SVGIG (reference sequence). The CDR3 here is CAWSPIGGNQPQHF. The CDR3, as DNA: TGTGCCTGGAGCCCCATTGGTGGCAATCAGCCCCAGCATTTT.

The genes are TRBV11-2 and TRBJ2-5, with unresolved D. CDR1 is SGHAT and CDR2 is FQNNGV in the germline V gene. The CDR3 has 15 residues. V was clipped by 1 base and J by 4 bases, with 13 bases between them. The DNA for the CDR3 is TGTGCCAGCAGCTTAGGGCAGTTGGCAGGAGAGACCCAGTACTTC. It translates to CASSLGQLAGETQYF.

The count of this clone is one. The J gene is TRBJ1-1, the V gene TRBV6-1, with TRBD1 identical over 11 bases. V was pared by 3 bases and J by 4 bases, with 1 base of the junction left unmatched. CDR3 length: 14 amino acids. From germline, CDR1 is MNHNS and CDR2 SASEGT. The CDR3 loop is CASSDGTGGTEAFF. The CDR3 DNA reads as TGTGCCAGCAGTGACGGGACAGGGGGCACTGAAGCTTTCTTT.

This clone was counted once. CDR3 region: CSVIRSSATDTQYF. The CDR3 region has the DNA TGCAGCGTTATTAGGTCCTCAGCCACAGATACGCAGTATTTT. The chain uses TRBV29-1 and TRBJ2-3; D is uncertain. The CDR3 extends over 14 amino acids. V was clipped by 5 bases and J by 2 bases, with 14 bases between them. The germline gives CDR1 SQVTM, CDR2 ANQGSEA.

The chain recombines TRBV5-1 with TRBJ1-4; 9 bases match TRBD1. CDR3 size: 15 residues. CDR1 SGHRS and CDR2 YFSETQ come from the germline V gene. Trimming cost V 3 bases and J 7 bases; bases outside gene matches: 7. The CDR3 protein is CASSSLGGQGEKLFF. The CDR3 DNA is TGCGCCAGCAGCTCCTTAGGGGGACAGGGTGAAAAACTGTTTTTT.

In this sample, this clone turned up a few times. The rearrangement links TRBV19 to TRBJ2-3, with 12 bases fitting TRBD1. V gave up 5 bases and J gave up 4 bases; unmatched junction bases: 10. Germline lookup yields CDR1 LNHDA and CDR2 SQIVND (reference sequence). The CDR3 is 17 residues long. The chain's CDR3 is CASSQIPGTGGADTQYF. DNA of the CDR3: TGTGCCAGTAGTCAAATCCCCGGGACAGGGGGCGCAGATACGCAGTATTTT.

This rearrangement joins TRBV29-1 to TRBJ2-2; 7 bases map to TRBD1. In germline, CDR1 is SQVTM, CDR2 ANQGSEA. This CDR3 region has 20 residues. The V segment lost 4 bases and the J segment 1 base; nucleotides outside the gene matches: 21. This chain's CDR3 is CSVAAPQGVRGPWNTGELFF. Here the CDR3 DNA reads TGCAGCGTTGCCGCCCCTCAGGGGGTTAGGGGGCCTTGGAACACCGGGGAGCTGTTTTTT.

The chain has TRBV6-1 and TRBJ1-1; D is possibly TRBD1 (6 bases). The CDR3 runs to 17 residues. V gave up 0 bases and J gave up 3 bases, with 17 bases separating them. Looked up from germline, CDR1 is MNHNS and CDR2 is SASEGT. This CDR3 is CASSEAGQLGWDTEAFF. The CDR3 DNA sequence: TGTGCCAGCAGTGAAGCCGGACAGTTAGGTTGGGACACTGAAGCTTTCTTT.

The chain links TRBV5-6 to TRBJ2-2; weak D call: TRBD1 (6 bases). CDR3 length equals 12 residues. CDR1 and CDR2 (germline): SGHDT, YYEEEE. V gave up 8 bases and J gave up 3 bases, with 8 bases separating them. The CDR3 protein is CASHRDTGELFF. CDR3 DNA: TGTGCCAGTCACAGGGACACCGGGGAGCTGTTTTTT.

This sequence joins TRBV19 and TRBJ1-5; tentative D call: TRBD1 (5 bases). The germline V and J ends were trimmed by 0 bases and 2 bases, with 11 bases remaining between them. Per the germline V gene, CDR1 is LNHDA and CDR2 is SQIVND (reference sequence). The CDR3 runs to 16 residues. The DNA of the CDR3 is TGTGCCAGTAGTATAGATCAAACAGGACGCAATCAGCCCCAGCATTTT. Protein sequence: CASSIDQTGRNQPQHF.

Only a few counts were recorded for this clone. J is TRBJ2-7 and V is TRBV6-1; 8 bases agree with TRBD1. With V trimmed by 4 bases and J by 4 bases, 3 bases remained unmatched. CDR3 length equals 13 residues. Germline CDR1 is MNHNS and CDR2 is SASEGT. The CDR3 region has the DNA TGTGCCAGCAGTGCGACAGGGGAGTACGAGCAGTACTTC. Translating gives CASSATGEYEQYF.